The 27 T cell receptor beta chains below were found in one sample sequenced in a study of control samples from healthy donors and cancer patients. Libraries were prepared by immunoSEQ multiplex PCR; TCRdb keeps only in-frame clonotypes and omits some of them. In the table there are about 51,000 clones, 80% of which are singletons. Sequencing was carried out using blood. The receptors come from a man between 65 and 79 years old in good health.

This chain links TRBV6-6 with TRBJ2-3; D uncertain. V lost 4 bases and J 4 bases, leaving 6 bases between the germline ends. CDR1 is MNHNY and CDR2 is SVGAGI in the germline V gene (reference sequence). The CDR3 consists of 12 residues. The DNA for the CDR3 is TGTGCCAGCAGTTCTTTCCCAGATACGCAGTATTTT. It yields the protein CASSSFPDTQYF.

The genes are TRBV28 and TRBJ1-1; unclear D gene. The CDR3 is made up of 12 amino acids. Per germline, CDR1 MDHEN and CDR2 SYDVKM. V lost 3 bases, J lost 4 bases, and 6 bases lay in between. CDR3 amino acids: CASSLRGTEAFF. The CDR3 bases are TGTGCCAGCAGTTTGCGGGGCACTGAAGCTTTCTTT.

The chain is built from TRBV19 and TRBJ1-2; no clear D gene. CDR1 is LNHDA and CDR2 is SQIVND in the germline V gene (reference sequence). The CDR3 covers 13 residues. V lost 6 bases and J lost 0, with 8 bases in between. The CDR3 region is CASSPQTNYGYTF. In DNA, the CDR3 is TGTGCCAGTAGCCCCCAGACTAACTATGGCTACACCTTC.

Here the CDR3 DNA reads TGTGCCAGCAGTCCTTCTAGCGGGAGGAGGACCGGGGAGCTGTTTTTT. Translation gives CASSPSSGRRTGELFF. The chain recombines TRBV2 with TRBJ2-2, with 11 bases aligning to TRBD2. Germline values: CDR1 SNHLY, CDR2 FYNNEI. Trimming removed 5 bases from V and 5 bases from J; junction bases left unmatched: 7. The length of the CDR3 is 16 residues.

This chain links TRBV5-1 with TRBJ2-3, with D uncertain. CDR1 SGHRS and CDR2 YFSETQ come from the germline V gene. The V gene lost 0 bases and the J gene lost 2 bases, with 16 bases spanning the gap. CDR3 length: 17 residues. The CDR3 nucleotides read TGCGCCAGCAGCTTGGATAGCCGGTCAGGCGACACAGATACGCAGTATTTT. As protein: CASSLDSRSGDTDTQYF. The whole variable domain, remainder taken from reference TRBV5-1 and TRBJ2-3, is KAGVTQTPRYLIKTRGQQVTLSCSPISGHRSVSWYQQTPGQGLQFLFEYFSETQRNKGNFPGRFSGRQFSNSRSEMNVSTLELGDSALYLCASSLDSRSGDTDTQYFGPGTRLTVL.

The chain combines TRBV29-1 with TRBJ2-5; 10 bases match TRBD2. V was clipped by 4 bases and J by 5 bases; unmatched bases: 4. The CDR3 spans 13 residues. From germline, CDR1 is SQVTM and CDR2 ANQGSEA. Written as DNA, the CDR3 is TGCAGCGTTGTTCTAGCGGGAGTGGAGACCCAGTACTTC. Amino acid sequence: CSVVLAGVETQYF.

This clone has just a few counts. This chain uses TRBV2 with TRBJ1-1; TRBD1 might be the D (5 bases). Looked up from germline, CDR1 is SNHLY and CDR2 is FYNNEI. This CDR3 comprises 16 residues. Trimming left V 6 bases short and J 2 bases short, with 19 bases between. As DNA, the CDR3 is TGTGCCAGCAGAGAAAGGGGACGTAGGCGCAACACTGAAGCTTTCTTT. Amino acid sequence: CASRERGRRRNTEAFF.

The chain couples TRBV2 to TRBJ1-1, with no clear D. The CDR3 consists of 13 residues. V was shortened by 1 base and J by 0 bases, with 3 bases between the two germline ends. Germline V gene data show CDR1 as SNHLY and CDR2 as FYNNEI. DNA for the CDR3: TGTGCCAGCAGTGAAGGGGTGAACACTGAAGCTTTCTTT. It yields the protein CASSEGVNTEAFF.

This clone was observed once. The V gene is TRBV5-1, the J gene TRBJ2-7; D not certain. CDR1 is SGHRS and CDR2 is YFSETQ in the germline V gene. The V and J ends lost 2 bases and 2 bases respectively, with 11 bases between them. CDR3 length equals 14 residues. The CDR3 region has the DNA TGCGCCAGCAGCTTCTTAGGACCCCCCTACGAGCAGTACTTC. This encodes CASSFLGPPYEQYF.

V gene TRBV6-5 combines with J gene TRBJ1-2; no clear D. The CDR3 totals 10 residues. V lost 8 bases to trimming and J lost 3 bases, with 4 bases between them. Germline lookup yields CDR1 MNHEY and CDR2 SVGAGI. In nucleotides, the CDR3 is TGTGCCAGCGCCTACTATGGCTACACCTTC. Protein: CASAYYGYTF.

CDR3: CASSEQVGGQPQHF. The CDR3 region has the DNA TGTGCCAGCAGTGAACAGGTGGGGGGTCAGCCCCAGCATTTT. The chain couples TRBV28 to TRBJ1-5, with D perhaps TRBD1 (5 bases). CDR1 is MDHEN, CDR2 SYDVKM, per germline. Trimming left V 5 bases short and J 6 bases short, with 14 bases between. This CDR3 has 14 amino acids. Full variable domain (missing parts from reference TRBV28 and TRBJ1-5): DVKVTQSSRYLVKRTGEKVFLECVQDMDHENMFWYRQDPGLGLRLIYFSYDVKMKEKGDIPEGYSVSREKKERFSLILESASTNQTSMYLCASSEQVGGQPQHFGDGTRLSIL.

This chain joins TRBV15 and TRBJ2-3; 11 nucleotides match TRBD2. Losses at the gene ends were 9 bases for V and 6 bases for J; bases not matched to a gene: 14. This CDR3 contains 16 residues. Germline assignment: CDR1 LNHNV and CDR2 YYDKDF (reference sequence). DNA of the CDR3: TGTGCCACAATGTTAGGTAGCGGGAGGGCATCGGATACGCAGTATTTT. Its protein product is CATMLGSGRASDTQYF.

The genes are TRBV5-1 and TRBJ2-1; D may be TRBD2 (6 bases). Germline CDR1 is SGHRS and CDR2 is YFSETQ. V lost 0 bases and J lost 9, with 10 bases in between. The CDR3 covers 13 residues. The CDR3 protein is CASSLVLEGEQFF. The CDR3 region has the DNA TGCGCCAGCAGCTTGGTACTGGAGGGTGAGCAGTTCTTC.

The chain joins TRBV28 to TRBJ1-1; D gene uncertain. This CDR3 has 13 amino acids. In germline, CDR1 is MDHEN, CDR2 SYDVKM. V gave up 2 bases and J gave up 10 bases, with 14 bases separating them. The CDR3 protein is CASSLTGSPVAFF. In DNA, the CDR3 is TGTGCCAGCAGTTTAACCGGGAGCCCCGTAGCTTTCTTT.

The chain carries TRBV7-3 and TRBJ1-1, with D unclear. Germline V gene sequence: CDR1 SGHTA, CDR2 FQGTGA. The CDR3 extends over 13 amino acids. Trimming took 1 base from V and 2 from J, leaving 5 bases between them. CDR3 residues: CASSLRANTEAFF. CDR3 DNA: TGTGCCAGCAGCTTAAGGGCAAACACTGAAGCTTTCTTT.

The V gene is TRBV14, the J gene TRBJ2-5; D unclear. The CDR3 spans 18 residues. The germline gives CDR1 SGHDN, CDR2 FVKESK. Trimming removed 4 bases at V and 5 bases at J, with 26 bases between. The CDR3 sequence: CASSPAVWVERGRETQYF. Here the CDR3 DNA reads TGTGCCAGCAGCCCGGCGGTCTGGGTAGAGCGTGGTAGGGAGACCCAGTACTTC.

The chain joins TRBV10-3 to TRBJ1-6, with 7 bases fitting TRBD1. Per germline, CDR1 ENHRY and CDR2 SYGVKD. Germline trimming cut 6 bases from V and 14 bases from J; bases unmatched to any gene: 7. The CDR3 covers 12 residues. CDR3 in DNA: TGTGCCATCAGCGAGGGACAGAGCACCCTCCACTTT. Protein: CAISEGQSTLHF.

Remarks on this clone: The sample holds other DNA sequences that translate to the same CDR3. This rearrangement joins TRBV6-1 to TRBJ1-5, with 7 bases lining up with TRBD1. The CDR3 is made up of 15 amino acids. The germline V gene encodes CDR1 MNHNS and CDR2 SASEGT. J lost 2 bases, V lost 3 bases, and 4 bases had no gene match. The CDR3 sequence is CASSEIDRGNQPQHF. In nucleotides, the CDR3 is TGTGCCAGCAGTGAGATAGACAGGGGCAATCAGCCCCAGCATTTT.

This clone was counted between two and nine times. The chain links TRBV30 to TRBJ1-1; D not resolved. Trimming stripped 0 bases from V and 3 bases from J, with 11 bases between. Germline V gene sequence: CDR1 GTSNPN, CDR2 SVGIG (reference sequence). The CDR3 length is 14 residues. In nucleotides, the CDR3 is TGTGCCTGGAGTGTACCCGGAGGGTACACTGAAGCTTTCTTT. Residues: CAWSVPGGYTEAFF.

This chain links TRBV5-1 with TRBJ2-1; D is perhaps TRBD1 (5 bases). Trimming took off 0 bases at V and 9 bases at J, with 10 bases between the two ends. Germline loops: CDR1 SGHRS, CDR2 YFSETQ. The CDR3 runs to 13 residues. The CDR3 sequence is CASSLERGGEQFF. The DNA of the CDR3 is TGCGCCAGCAGCTTGGAAAGGGGCGGTGAGCAGTTCTTC.

This chain joins TRBV28 and TRBJ1-6; TRBD1 matches at 8 bases. V gave up 5 bases and J gave up 0 bases; unmatched junction bases: 6. The CDR3 sequence is 17 residues long. The germline CDR1 and CDR2 sequences are MDHEN and SYDVKM. The CDR3 spells CASSRGTGGSYNSPLHF. The CDR3 region has the DNA TGTGCCAGCAGTCGTGGGACAGGCGGCTCCTATAATTCACCCCTCCACTTT.

The V and J genes are TRBV5-6 and TRBJ2-5, with D unresolved. This CDR3 is 15 amino acids long. V was clipped by 0 bases and J by 2 bases, with 11 bases between them. The V gene's germline CDR1 is SGHDT and CDR2 YYEEEE. The CDR3 region is CASSLVASLQETQYF. Here the CDR3 DNA reads TGTGCCAGCAGCTTGGTCGCCAGCCTTCAAGAGACCCAGTACTTC.

The CDR3 coding sequence is TGTGCCAGCAGCTTGCAGGCGGGGGACACTGAAGCTTTCTTT. This gives the protein CASSLQAGDTEAFF. The V gene is TRBV11-1, the J gene TRBJ1-1, with a weak D call TRBD1 (5 bases). V shed 3 bases and J shed 3 bases, with 11 bases lying between them. This CDR3 region has 14 residues. The germline gives CDR1 SGHAT, CDR2 FQDESV (reference sequence).

The chain links TRBV28 to TRBJ1-5; D ambiguous. Germline lookup yields CDR1 MDHEN and CDR2 SYDVKM. The CDR3 extends over 13 amino acids. V was trimmed by 3 bases and J by 4 bases, leaving 7 bases between them. In DNA form, the CDR3 reads TGTGCCAGCAGTTTCTTAAGTAATCAGCCCCAGCATTTT. The encoded protein is CASSFLSNQPQHF.

This chain uses TRBV5-1 with TRBJ2-2; 10 nucleotides align to TRBD1. This CDR3 spans 13 amino acids. V trimming: 3 bases; J trimming: 7 bases; junction bases outside the gene matches: 0. From germline, CDR1 is SGHRS and CDR2 YFSETQ. This CDR3 reads CASSWTGGGELFF. The CDR3 DNA sequence: TGCGCCAGCAGCTGGACAGGGGGCGGGGAGCTGTTTTTT.

CDR3 bases: TGTGCCAGCAGTGGGGGGCTACAGGGGTACGGGGCCAACGTCCTGACTTTC. The encoded protein is CASSGGLQGYGANVLTF. V usage is TRBV2 and J usage is TRBJ2-6; TRBD1 matches 7 bases. V lost 4 bases and J lost 4; bases outside the gene matches: 10. The germline CDR1 and CDR2 sequences are SNHLY and FYNNEI. The CDR3 length is 17 residues.

The V call is TRBV7-2, the J call TRBJ1-2; perhaps TRBD1 as D (5 bases). From germline, CDR1 is SGHTA and CDR2 FQGNSA. Trimming pared 3 bases from V and 8 bases from J, leaving 16 bases between. The CDR3 totals 14 residues. The CDR3 loop reads CASSFRDQLSGYTF. The CDR3, as DNA: TGTGCCAGCAGCTTCCGGGACCAGTTGAGCGGCTACACCTTC. The full variable domain, its missing parts supplied by reference TRBV7-2 and TRBJ1-2, is GAGVSQSPSNKVTEKGKDVELRCDPISGHTALYWYRQSLGQGLEFLIYFQGNSAPDKSGLPSDRFSAERTGGSVSTLTIQRTQQEDSAVYLCASSFRDQLSGYTFGSGTRLTVV.